This T cell receptor (beta chain) was identified in a study of spatial heterogeneity in lung cancer. Study-wide results and limits: It was found that expanded intratumoral alpha and beta TCR counts tracked tumor mutation counts.

This CDR3 is built from 14 residues. Germline V gene sequence: CDR1 MNHEY, CDR2 SVGAGI. The junction had 4 bases not matched to a gene; V was cut back by 8 bases and J by 0 bases. Indicated time point: sample taken at primary tumor resection. In its sample, this clonotype ranks as medium-sized. Its antigen is currently unknown. TCRdb processed the 5' RACE reads anew with MiXCR; each CDR3 protein has one entry. The repertoire includes 3,900 or so distinct CDR3 sequences, approximately 6% of them detected once, and roughly a fifth sits in the top ten. The TCR sequence derives from a male donor with early-stage non-small cell lung cancer. V is TRBV6-5 and J is TRBJ1-5; 7 nucleotides align to TRBD1. The material sequenced was lung tumor tissue, taken at surgery. The chain's CDR3 is CASCRDSSNQPQHF. In DNA form, the CDR3 reads TGTGCCAGCTGTCGGGACAGTAGCAATCAGCCCCAGCATTTT.